The following is a T cell receptor beta chain sequence with its context. Among the patients, aged 18 to 65, hyperthyroidism was newly diagnosed and had lasted under 2 months. Patients having uncontrolled infection, another autoimmune disease, pregnancy or lactation were not included. From RNA transcripts, TCR beta CDR3 regions were amplified. HTBI primers drove first-round RT-PCR of the TCR CDR3. TCRdb reanalysed the multiplex PCR reads using MiXCR and keeps one entry per CDR3 protein. Of about 360,000 distinct CDR3 sequences in the sample, under 15% were seen once. This sample was included in a study of T cells in Graves' hyperthyroidism and ophthalmopathy. The clonotype originates from a woman in her late teens or twenties with Graves' hyperthyroidism. The sample taken for sequencing was blood.

The DNA of the CDR3 is TGCGCCAGCAGCCAAGAAGTAGCGCCACAACCAATCGACCCCCAGCATTTT. This gives the protein CASSQEVAPQPIDPQHF. The genes are TRBV4-1 and TRBJ1-5; D unresolved. V lost 0 bases, J lost 10 bases, and 22 bases lay in between. The germline CDR1 and CDR2 sequences are MGHRA and YSYEKL. CDR3 length: 17 amino acids.